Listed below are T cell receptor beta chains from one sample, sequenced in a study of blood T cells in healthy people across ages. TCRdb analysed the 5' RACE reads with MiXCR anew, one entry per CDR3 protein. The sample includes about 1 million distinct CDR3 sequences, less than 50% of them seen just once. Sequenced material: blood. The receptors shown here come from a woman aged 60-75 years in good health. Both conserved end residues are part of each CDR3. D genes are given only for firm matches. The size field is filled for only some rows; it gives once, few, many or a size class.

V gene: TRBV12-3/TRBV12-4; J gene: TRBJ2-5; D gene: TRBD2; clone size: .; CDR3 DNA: TGTGCCAGCAGTCCCCCGGGACTAGCCCAAGAGACCCAGTACTTC; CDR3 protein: CASSPPGLAQETQYF
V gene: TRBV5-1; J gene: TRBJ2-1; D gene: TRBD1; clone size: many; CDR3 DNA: TGCGCCAGCAGCCGTGGATCGGGACAGGTATATGAGCAGTTCTTC; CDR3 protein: CASSRGSGQVYEQFF
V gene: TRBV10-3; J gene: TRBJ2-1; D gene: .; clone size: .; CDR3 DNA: TGTGCCGCCCACGAGAGCTCCTACAATGAGCAGTTCTTC; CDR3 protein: CAAHESSYNEQFF
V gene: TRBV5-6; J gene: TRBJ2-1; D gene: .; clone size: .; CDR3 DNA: TGTGCCAGCAGCTTGTTTAACAGCGGGCAACTCGTATACAATGAGCAGTTCTTC; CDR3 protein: CASSLFNSGQLVYNEQFF
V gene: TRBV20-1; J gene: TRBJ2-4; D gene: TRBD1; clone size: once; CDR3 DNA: TGCAGTGCCAGACGGGACAGGGGGACTCAAGAGTCCATTCAGTACTTC; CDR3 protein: CSARRDRGTQESIQYF
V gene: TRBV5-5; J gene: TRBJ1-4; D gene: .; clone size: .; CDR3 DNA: TGTGCCAGCAGCCCTAATCACGGACTTAATGAAAAACTGTTTTTT; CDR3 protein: CASSPNHGLNEKLFF
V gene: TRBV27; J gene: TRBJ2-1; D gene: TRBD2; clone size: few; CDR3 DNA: TGTGCCAGCAGTAGGACTAGCGGGAGCATAGGATACAATGAGCAGTTCTTC; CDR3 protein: CASSRTSGSIGYNEQFF
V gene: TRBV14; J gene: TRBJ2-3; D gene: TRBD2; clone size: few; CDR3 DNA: TGTGCCAGCAGCCAAGAACTTTCCCCTGGCGGGAGGGCCGCAGATACGCAGTATTTT; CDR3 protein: CASSQELSPGGRAADTQYF
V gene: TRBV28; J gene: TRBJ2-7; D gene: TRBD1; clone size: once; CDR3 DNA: TGTGCCAGCAGTGGACAGGGGGAAGGGGTCTACGAGCAGTACTTC; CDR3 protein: CASSGQGEGVYEQYF
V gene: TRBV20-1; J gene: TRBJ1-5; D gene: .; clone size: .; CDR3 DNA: TGCAGTGCTTCGCATGGGATTGGCAATCAGCCCCAGCATTTT; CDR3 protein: CSASHGIGNQPQHF
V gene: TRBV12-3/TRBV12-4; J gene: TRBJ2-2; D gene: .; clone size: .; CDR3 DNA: TGTGCCAGCAGGTCCCCCGGGACCTACACCGGGGAGCTGTTTTTT; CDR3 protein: CASRSPGTYTGELFF
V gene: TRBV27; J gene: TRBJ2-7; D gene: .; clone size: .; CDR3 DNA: TGTGCCAGCAGTTCCGGACAGACCATCTACGAGCAGTACTTC; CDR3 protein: CASSSGQTIYEQYF
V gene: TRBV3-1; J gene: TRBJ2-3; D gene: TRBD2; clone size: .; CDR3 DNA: TGTGCCAGCAGCCACTCTAGCGGCTCTGCAGATACGCAGTATTTT; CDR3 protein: CASSHSSGSADTQYF
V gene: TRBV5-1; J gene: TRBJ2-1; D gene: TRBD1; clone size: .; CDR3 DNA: TGCGCCAGCAGCTTTGGGTGGGCAGGGGGCCTGGTCGGTGAGCAGTTCTTC; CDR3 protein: CASSFGWAGGLVGEQFF
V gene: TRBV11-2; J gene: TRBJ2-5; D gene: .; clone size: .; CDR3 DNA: TGTGCCAGCAGCTTAACAGACCTCCAAGAGACCCAGTACTTC; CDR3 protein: CASSLTDLQETQYF
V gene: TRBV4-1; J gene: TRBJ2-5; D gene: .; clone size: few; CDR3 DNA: TGCGCCAGCAGCCGTGGGGCAGGAGAAGAGACCCAGTACTTC; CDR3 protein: CASSRGAGEETQYF
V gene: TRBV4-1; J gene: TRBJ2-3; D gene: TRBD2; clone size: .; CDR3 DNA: TGCGCCAGCAGCCAACCGACTAGCGGGAGACAAACAGATACGCAGTATTTT; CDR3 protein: CASSQPTSGRQTDTQYF
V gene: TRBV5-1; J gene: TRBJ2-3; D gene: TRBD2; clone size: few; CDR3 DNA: TGCGCCAGCAGCGCGACAGGACTAGCGGGAGGAGCAGATACGCAGTATTTT; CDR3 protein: CASSATGLAGGADTQYF
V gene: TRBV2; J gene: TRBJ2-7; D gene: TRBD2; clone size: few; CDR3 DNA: TGTGCCAGCAGGGCGGGAGACTCTCGCGAGCAGTACTTC; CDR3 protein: CASRAGDSREQYF
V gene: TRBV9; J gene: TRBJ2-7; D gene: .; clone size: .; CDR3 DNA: TGTGCCAGCAGCGTAGGAGGGGTGGGCTCTGGCGAGCAGTACTTC; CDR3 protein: CASSVGGVGSGEQYF
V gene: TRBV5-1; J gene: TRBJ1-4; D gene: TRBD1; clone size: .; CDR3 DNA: TGCGCCAGCAGCCCCTGGACAGGCGCGAATGAAAAACTGTTTTTT; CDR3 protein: CASSPWTGANEKLFF
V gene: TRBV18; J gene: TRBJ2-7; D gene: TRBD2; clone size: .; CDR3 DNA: TGTGCCAGCTCACCGGGACTAGCGGGCTCCTCCTACGAGCAGTACTTC; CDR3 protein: CASSPGLAGSSYEQYF
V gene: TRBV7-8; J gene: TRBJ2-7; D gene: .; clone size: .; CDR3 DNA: TGTGCCAGCAGCTTCAACTGGGACACCACCGTCAGCGAGCAGTACTTC; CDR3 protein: CASSFNWDTTVSEQYF
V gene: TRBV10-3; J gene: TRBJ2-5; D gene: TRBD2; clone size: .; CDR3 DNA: TGTGCCATCAGTGAGTTAGCGGGAGGGGAGTACAATGAGCAGTACTTC; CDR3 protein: CAISELAGGEYNEQYF
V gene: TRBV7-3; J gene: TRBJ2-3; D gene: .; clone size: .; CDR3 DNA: TGTGCCAGCAGCCTCCAGGCCAGCACAGATACGCAGTATTTT; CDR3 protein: CASSLQASTDTQYF
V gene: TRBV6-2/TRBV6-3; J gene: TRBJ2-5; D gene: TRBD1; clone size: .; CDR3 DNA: TGTGCCAGCAGTTATATCCGGGACAGGGGGCTTAGGGGAACCCAGTACTTC; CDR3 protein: CASSYIRDRGLRGTQYF
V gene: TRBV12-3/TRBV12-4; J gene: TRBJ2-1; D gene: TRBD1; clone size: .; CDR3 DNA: TGTGCCAGCAGCCTCGCTCTCCCGGGACAGGGGTTTAAGGGGTTCTTC; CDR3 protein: CASSLALPGQGFKGFF
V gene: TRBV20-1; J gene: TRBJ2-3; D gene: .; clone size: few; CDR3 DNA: TGCAGTGCTATAATAACTAGAACTAGCACAGATACGCAGTATTTT; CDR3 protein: CSAIITRTSTDTQYF
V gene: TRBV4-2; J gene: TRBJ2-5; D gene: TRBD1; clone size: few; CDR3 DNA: TGTGCCAGCAGCCAGGACCGGGACAGGGCCGTTTGGACCCAGTACTTC; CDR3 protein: CASSQDRDRAVWTQYF
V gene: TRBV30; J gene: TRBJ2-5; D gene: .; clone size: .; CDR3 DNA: TGTGCCTGGAGTGTACTGGTTGCAGAGACCCAGTACTTC; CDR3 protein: CAWSVLVAETQYF
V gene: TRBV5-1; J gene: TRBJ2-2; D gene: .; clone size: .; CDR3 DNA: TGCGCCAGCAGCTTCATGGTTACCGGGGAGCTGTTTTTT; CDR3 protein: CASSFMVTGELFF
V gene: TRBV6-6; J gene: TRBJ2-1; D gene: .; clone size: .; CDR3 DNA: TGTGCCAGCAGTTACGAGACGGGCGGGATCTACAATGAGCAGTTCTTC; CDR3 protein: CASSYETGGIYNEQFF
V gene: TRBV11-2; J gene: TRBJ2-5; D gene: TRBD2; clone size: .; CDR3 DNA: TGTGCCAGCAGCTTAGGACTAGCGGGAGAAGGGGAGCAGTACTTC; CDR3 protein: CASSLGLAGEGEQYF
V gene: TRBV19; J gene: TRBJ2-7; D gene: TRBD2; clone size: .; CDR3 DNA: TGTGCCAGTAGAAGCGGGACGGACCTCTCCGAGCAGTACTTC; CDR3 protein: CASRSGTDLSEQYF
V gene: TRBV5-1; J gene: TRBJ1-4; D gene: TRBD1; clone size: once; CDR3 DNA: TGCGCCAGCAGCAAGGGGGACAGACCGAATGAAAAACTGTTTTTT; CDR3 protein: CASSKGDRPNEKLFF
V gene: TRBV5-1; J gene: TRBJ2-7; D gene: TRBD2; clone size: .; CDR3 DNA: TGCGCCAGCAGCTTGGAAGGGACTAGCGAGATCTCCTATTACAATGAGCAGTACTTC; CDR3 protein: CASSLEGTSEISYYNEQYF